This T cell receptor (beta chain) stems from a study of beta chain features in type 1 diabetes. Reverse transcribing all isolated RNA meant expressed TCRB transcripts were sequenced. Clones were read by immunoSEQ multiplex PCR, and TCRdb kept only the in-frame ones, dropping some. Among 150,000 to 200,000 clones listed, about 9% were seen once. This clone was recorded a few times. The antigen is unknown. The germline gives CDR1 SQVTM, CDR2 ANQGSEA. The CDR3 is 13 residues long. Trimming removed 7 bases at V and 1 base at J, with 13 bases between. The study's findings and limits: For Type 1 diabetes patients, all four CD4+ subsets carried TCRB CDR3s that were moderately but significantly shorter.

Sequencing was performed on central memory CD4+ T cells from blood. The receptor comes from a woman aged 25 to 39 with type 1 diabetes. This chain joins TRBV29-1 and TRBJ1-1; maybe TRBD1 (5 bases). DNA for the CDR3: TGCAGCGCCGCAGACAGACAGAACACTGAAGCTTTCTTT. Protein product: CSAADRQNTEAFF.